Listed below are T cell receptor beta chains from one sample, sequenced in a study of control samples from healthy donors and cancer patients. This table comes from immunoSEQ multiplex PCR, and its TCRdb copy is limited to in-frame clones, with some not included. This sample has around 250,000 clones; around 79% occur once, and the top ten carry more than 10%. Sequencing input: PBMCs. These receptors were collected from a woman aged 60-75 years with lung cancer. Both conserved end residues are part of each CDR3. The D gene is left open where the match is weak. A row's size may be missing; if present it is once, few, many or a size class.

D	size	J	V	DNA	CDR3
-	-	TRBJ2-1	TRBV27	TGTGCCAGCAGTGACGGTGATGAGCAGTTCTTC	CASSDGDEQFF
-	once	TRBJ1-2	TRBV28	TGTGCCGCGATGGGACCGGGCTACTATGGCTACACCTTC	CAAMGPGYYGYTF
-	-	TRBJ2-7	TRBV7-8	TGTGCCAGCAGCTTAGAAGGGGGGGGGACCTACGAGCAGTACTTC	CASSLEGGGTYEQYF
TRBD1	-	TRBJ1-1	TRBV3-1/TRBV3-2	TGTGCCAGCAGCCAAGATAATCGGGACAGGGGGAACACTGAAGCTTTCTTT	CASSQDNRDRGNTEAFF
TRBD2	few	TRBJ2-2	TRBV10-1	TGCGCCAGCAGCCCTAGCGGGAACACCGGGGAGCTGTTTTTT	CASSPSGNTGELFF
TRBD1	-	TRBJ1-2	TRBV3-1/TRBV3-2	TGTGCCAGCAGCCAAGCTGACAGGGGCGGCGGCTACACCTTC	CASSQADRGGGYTF
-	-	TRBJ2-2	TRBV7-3	TGTGCCAGCAGCTTAGGGGACTTTGTCACCGGGGAGCTGTTTTTT	CASSLGDFVTGELFF
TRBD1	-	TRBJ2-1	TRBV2	TGTGCCAGCGCCCTCCGGGACAGGTTCTACAATGAGCAGTTCTTC	CASALRDRFYNEQFF
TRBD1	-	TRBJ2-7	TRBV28	TGTGCCAGCAGTGGGGGGACAGGCACCTCCTACGAGCAGTACTTC	CASSGGTGTSYEQYF
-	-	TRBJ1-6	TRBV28	TGTGCCAGCAGACTGATGAGTCTTAGCGCGTCTTCACCCCTCCACTTT	CASRLMSLSASSPLHF
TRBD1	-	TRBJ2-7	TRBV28	TGTGCCAGTTCAAGGACAGGGGGCGCCTACGAGCAGTACTTC	CASSRTGGAYEQYF
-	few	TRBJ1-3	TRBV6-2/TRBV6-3	TGTGCCAGCAGTTTAGGTCTTTTTGGAGCTGGAAACACCATATATTTT	CASSLGLFGAGNTIYF
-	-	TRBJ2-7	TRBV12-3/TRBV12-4	TGTGCCAGCAGAACCTCCCTTTCCTACGAGCAGTACTTC	CASRTSLSYEQYF
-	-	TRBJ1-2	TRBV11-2	TGTGCCAGCAGCCCAGTTAACTGGGATTCTGGAGGCTACACCTTC	CASSPVNWDSGGYTF
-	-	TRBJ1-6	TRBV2	TGTGCCAGCAGAGGCGAAGTGGTCTCACCCCTCCACTTT	CASRGEVVSPLHF
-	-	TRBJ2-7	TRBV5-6	TGTGCCAGCAGTGGTCGCCGACATTTACGCTACGAGCAGTACTTC	CASSGRRHLRYEQYF
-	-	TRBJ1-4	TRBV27	TGTGCCAGCAGCCGCAAAGGCCTGGAAAAACTGTTTTTT	CASSRKGLEKLFF